This TCR beta chain was identified in a study of blood T cells in healthy people across ages. Extractions gave at least 6 micrograms of total RNA per sample. The ends were cut back, 0 bases at V and 3 bases at J, with 9 bases in the middle. Per germline, CDR1 SGHRS and CDR2 YFSETQ. The CDR3 spans 14 residues. A second PCR of about 6 to 11 cycles used a sample-barcoded 5' primer and a J-beta primer mix. Each CDR3 protein gets one entry after TCRdb re-called the 5' RACE reads with MiXCR. This table has 1.5 million to 1.8 million distinct CDR3 sequences, 35% to 45% appearing once. The specimen sequenced was blood. The chain recombines TRBV5-1 with TRBJ1-2; D is unresolved. This TCR was recovered from a woman younger than 35 in good health. The DNA for the CDR3 is TGCGCCAGCAGCTTGGAAAGTGGGGACTATGGCTACACCTTC. Protein: CASSLESGDYGYTF. Drawing the rest from reference TRBV5-1 and TRBJ1-2, the complete variable domain is KAGVTQTPRYLIKTRGQQVTLSCSPISGHRSVSWYQQTPGQGLQFLFEYFSETQRNKGNFPGRFSGRQFSNSRSEMNVSTLELGDSALYLCASSLESGDYGYTFGSGTRLTVV.